The present T cell receptor (beta chain) was sequenced within a study of beta chain features in type 1 diabetes. The study, taken as a whole, reports: A greater similarity of naive, central memory and Treg TCRB repertoires was seen among patients than among healthy donors.

This CDR3 has 15 amino acids. Germline V gene lookup returns CDR1 MNHNS and CDR2 SASEGT. V was pared by 5 bases and J by 3 bases, with 7 bases of the junction left unmatched. Expressed TCRB transcripts were sequenced because the isolated RNA had all been reverse transcribed beforehand. Generated by immunoSEQ multiplex PCR, the TCRdb table keeps only in-frame clones and is missing some. Of some 900,000 clones listed, roughly 15% are singletons. Note on this clone: No antigen is known for it.

The source is a woman younger than 35 in good health. The chain links TRBV6-1 to TRBJ2-5; 9 nucleotides match TRBD2. Sequencing was performed on naive CD4+ T cells from blood. The DNA of the CDR3 is TGTGCCAGCAGTCCATGGACTAGCGAGGAAGAGACCCAGTACTTC. Its protein product is CASSPWTSEEETQYF.